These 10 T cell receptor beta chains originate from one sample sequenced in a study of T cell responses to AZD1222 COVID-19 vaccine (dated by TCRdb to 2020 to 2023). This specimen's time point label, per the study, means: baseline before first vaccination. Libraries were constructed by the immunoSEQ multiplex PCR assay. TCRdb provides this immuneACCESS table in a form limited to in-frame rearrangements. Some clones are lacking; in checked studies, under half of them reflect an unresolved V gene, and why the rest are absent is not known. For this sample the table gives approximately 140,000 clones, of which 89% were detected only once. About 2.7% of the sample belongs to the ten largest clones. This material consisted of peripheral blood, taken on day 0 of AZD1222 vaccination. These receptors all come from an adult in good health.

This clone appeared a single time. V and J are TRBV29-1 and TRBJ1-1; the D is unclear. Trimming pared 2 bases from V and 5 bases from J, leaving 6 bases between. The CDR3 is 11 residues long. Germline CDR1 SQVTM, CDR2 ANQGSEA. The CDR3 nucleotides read TGCAGCGTTGAACTGGAAACTGAAGCTTTCTTT. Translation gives CSVELETEAFF.

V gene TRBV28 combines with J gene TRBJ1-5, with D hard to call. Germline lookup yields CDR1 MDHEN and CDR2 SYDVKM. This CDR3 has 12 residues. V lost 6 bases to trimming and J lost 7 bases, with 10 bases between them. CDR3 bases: TGTGCCAGCAGCCTTACAGTCCAGCCCCAGCATTTT. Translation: CASSLTVQPQHF.

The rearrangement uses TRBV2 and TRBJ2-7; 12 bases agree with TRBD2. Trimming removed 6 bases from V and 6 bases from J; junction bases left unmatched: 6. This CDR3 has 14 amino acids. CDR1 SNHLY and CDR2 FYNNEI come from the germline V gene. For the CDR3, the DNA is TGTGCCAGCAGGGCCCGACTAGCGGGAGTCGAGCAGTACTTC. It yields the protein CASRARLAGVEQYF.

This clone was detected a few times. This CDR3 reads CASRGTSGRSDTQYF. CDR3 nucleotides: TGTGCCAGCAGAGGGACTAGCGGGAGATCGGATACGCAGTATTTT. This chain joins TRBV4-2 and TRBJ2-3; 14 nucleotides line up with TRBD2. CDR1 and CDR2 from the germline V gene are LGHNA and YNFKEQ. The CDR3 extends over 15 amino acids. Unmatched junction bases numbered 5, after V lost 6 bases and J lost 6 bases.

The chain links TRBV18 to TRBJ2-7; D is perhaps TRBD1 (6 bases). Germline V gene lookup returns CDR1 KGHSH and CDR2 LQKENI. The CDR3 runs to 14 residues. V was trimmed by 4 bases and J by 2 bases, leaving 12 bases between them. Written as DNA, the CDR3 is TGTGCCAGCTCACTCCCGGGACATCCCTACGAGCAGTACTTC. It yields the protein CASSLPGHPYEQYF.

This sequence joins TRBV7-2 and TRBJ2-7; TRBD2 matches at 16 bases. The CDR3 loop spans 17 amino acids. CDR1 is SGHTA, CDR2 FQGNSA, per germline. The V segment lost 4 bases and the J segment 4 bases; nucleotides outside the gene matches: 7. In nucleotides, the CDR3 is TGTGCCAGCAGCTACCCGGGACTAGCGGGAGGGAATTACGAGCAGTACTTC. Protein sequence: CASSYPGLAGGNYEQYF.

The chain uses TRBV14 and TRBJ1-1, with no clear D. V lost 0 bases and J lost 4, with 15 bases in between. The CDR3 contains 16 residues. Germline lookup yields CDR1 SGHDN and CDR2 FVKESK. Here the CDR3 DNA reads TGTGCCAGCAGCCAAGATTTACGGGTTTTGGGCACTGAAGCTTTCTTT. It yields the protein CASSQDLRVLGTEAFF.

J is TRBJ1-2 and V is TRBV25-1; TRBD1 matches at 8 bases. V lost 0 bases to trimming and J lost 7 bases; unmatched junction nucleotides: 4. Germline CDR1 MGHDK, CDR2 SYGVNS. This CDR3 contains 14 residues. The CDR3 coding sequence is TGTGCCAGCAGTGAATACCAGGGGGCATTTGGCTACACCTTC. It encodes CASSEYQGAFGYTF.

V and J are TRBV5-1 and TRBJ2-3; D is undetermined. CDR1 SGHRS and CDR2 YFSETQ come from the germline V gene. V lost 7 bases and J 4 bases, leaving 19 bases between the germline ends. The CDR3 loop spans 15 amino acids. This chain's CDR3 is CASGVDPSPPDTQYF. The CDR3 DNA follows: TGCGCCAGCGGCGTCGACCCGTCACCTCCAGATACGCAGTATTTT.

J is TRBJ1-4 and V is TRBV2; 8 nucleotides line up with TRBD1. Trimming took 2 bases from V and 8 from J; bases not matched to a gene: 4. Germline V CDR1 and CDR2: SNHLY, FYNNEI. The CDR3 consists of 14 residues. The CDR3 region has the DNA TGTGCCAGCAGTGAACGCAGGGGGCCGGAAAAACTGTTTTTT. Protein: CASSERRGPEKLFF.